This record looks at one T cell receptor beta chain sequence and its context. The repertoire was sequenced with immunoSEQ multiplex PCR; TCRdb's copy has only in-frame clones and lacks some. The sample lists 310,000 or so clones, around 89% occurring once. This record comes from a study of blood T cell repertoires in COVID-19. Study-level background: Acute-phase and convalescent COVID-19 samples originated in the United States, Italy and Spain. T cells, B-cell-depleted T cells, or PBMCs provided the cDNA or gDNA that served as material.

The clonotype was recovered from a man younger than 30 who had recovered from COVID-19. The sample comprised peripheral blood.

Here the CDR3 reads CASRGGNQETQYF. In DNA form, the CDR3 reads TGTGCCAGCAGGGGAGGGAACCAAGAGACCCAGTACTTC. The chain joins TRBV25-1 to TRBJ2-5, with 7 positions matching TRBD2. The germline CDR1 and CDR2 sequences are MGHDK and SYGVNS. The CDR3 loop spans 13 amino acids. V trimming: 6 bases; J trimming: 0 bases; junction bases outside the gene matches: 1.